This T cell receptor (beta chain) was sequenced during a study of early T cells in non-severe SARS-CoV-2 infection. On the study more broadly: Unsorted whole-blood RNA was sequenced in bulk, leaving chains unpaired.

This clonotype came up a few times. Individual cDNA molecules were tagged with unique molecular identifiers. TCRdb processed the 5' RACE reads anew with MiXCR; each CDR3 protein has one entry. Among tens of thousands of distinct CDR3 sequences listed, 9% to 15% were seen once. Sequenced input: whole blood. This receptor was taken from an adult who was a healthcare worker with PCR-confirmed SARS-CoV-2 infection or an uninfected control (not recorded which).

CDR3 amino acids: CASSLVVGLTNEKLFF. CDR3 in DNA: TGTGCCAGCAGCTTAGTAGTAGGTCTGACCAATGAAAAACTGTTTTTT. This chain links TRBV11-2 with TRBJ1-4, with unresolved D. The ends were cut back, 1 base at V and 5 bases at J, with 14 bases in the middle. The germline V gene encodes CDR1 SGHAT and CDR2 FQNNGV. The CDR3 extends over 16 amino acids. Full variable domain (remainder filled in from reference TRBV11-2 and TRBJ1-4): EAGVAQSPRYKIIEKRQSVAFWCNPISGHATLYWYQQILGQGPKLLIQFQNNGVVDDSQLPKDRFSAERLKGVDSTLKIQPAKLEDSAVYLCASSLVVGLTNEKLFFGSGTQLSVL.